This T cell receptor (beta chain) came from a study of blood T cells in healthy people across ages. Study in general: Using template switching, researchers captured about one barcoded beta molecule for each two T cells.

With respect to this clonotype: Its antigen is not known.

General study results and limits: Across samples, TCR beta diversity tracked strongly with naive T cell percentage. There was no known CMV status for donors, so expanded clonotype changes were possibly confounded.

Staff drew around 10 milliliters of peripheral blood from each donor. The CDR3 spans 17 residues. V lost 2 bases, J lost 1 base, and 7 bases stayed unmatched. The V gene's germline CDR1 is MNHEY and CDR2 SVGEGT. Together with a sample-barcoded 5' primer, a J-beta primer mix was included in a second PCR lasting about 6 to 11 cycles. A single record per CDR3 protein comes from TCRdb applying MiXCR to the 5' RACE reads. The table has roughly 500,000 distinct CDR3 sequences, 27% seen once. The sequenced sample was blood. The sequence was collected from a woman aged 70-85 years in good health. The chain uses TRBV6-2 or TRBV6-3 and TRBJ2-2; TRBD1 agrees at 7 bases. In DNA form, the CDR3 reads TGTGCCAGCAGTTACCAACCCGGGACAGAGAACACCGGGGAGCTGTTTTTT. Amino acids: CASSYQPGTENTGELFF.